In this sample, the clone carrying this T cell receptor (beta chain) turned up many times. The time point denotes: newly diagnosed GD, antithyroid drugs for less than 3 months. Construction of the TCR library relied on RNA isolated from PBMCs. iRepertoire HTBI primers and Arm-PCR of CDR3 regions built TCR beta libraries. TCRdb reprocessed the multiplex PCR reads with MiXCR, giving one entry per CDR3 protein. The sample consists of 350,000 to 450,000 distinct CDR3 sequences, 14% to 15% of them appearing once. The CDR3 has 14 amino acids. Per germline, CDR1 SGDLS and CDR2 YYNGEE. Trimming left V 5 bases short and J 4 bases short, with 15 bases between. This specimen comes from a study of regulatory T cells in long-lasting Graves disease. The sample was also linked to a second study, of T cells in Graves' hyperthyroidism and ophthalmopathy.

The rearrangement joins TRBV9 to TRBJ2-5; a possible D gene is TRBD1 (7 bases). The material sequenced was peripheral blood mononuclear cells (PBMCs), taken at new diagnosis, from a patient treated with antithyroid drugs. The clonotype comes from a woman aged 30 to 39 with Graves disease. CDR3 sequence reads: CASSPGGPAETQYF. The CDR3 nucleotides read TGTGCCAGCAGTCCAGGGGGGCCGGCAGAGACCCAGTACTTC.